The 24 T cell receptor beta chains given below trace back to one sample, sequenced in a study of CD8 T cells in Susac syndrome. RNA, at roughly 0.45 to 1 ug, was reverse transcribed with random hexamers. TCRdb redid the calling of the immunoSEQ multiplex PCR reads with MiXCR, one entry per CDR3 protein. The sample has approximately 170,000 distinct CDR3 sequences; just over 90% are singletons. The sequenced material came from CD4+ T cells from PBMCs. These receptors all stem from a human donor in good health.

The chain is built from TRBV18 and TRBJ1-2; 8 bases line up with TRBD1. This CDR3 comprises 13 residues. The germline CDR1 and CDR2 sequences are KGHSH and LQKENI. V gave up 6 bases and J gave up 6 bases; unmatched junction bases: 6. This CDR3 reads CASSPLDRDGYTF. The CDR3 nucleotides are TGTGCCAGCTCCCCCTTGGACAGGGATGGCTACACCTTC.

The V call is TRBV6-6, the J call TRBJ1-3; D perhaps matches TRBD1 (6 bases). The germline V gene encodes CDR1 MNHNY and CDR2 SVGAGI (reference sequence). The length of the CDR3 is 16 residues. V lost 5 bases and J 0 bases, leaving 14 bases between the germline ends. CDR3 nucleotide sequence: TGTGCCAGCAGTGGATCGGGGACACGCTCTGGAAACACCATATATTTT. It is translated as CASSGSGTRSGNTIYF.

This chain joins TRBV20-1 and TRBJ1-1, with 7 bases identical to TRBD1. Germline trimming cut 5 bases from V and 0 bases from J; bases unmatched to any gene: 0. The length of the CDR3 is 12 residues. CDR1 DFQATT and CDR2 SNEGSKA come from the germline V gene (reference sequence). The CDR3 reads CSADRVNTEAFF. The CDR3 nucleotides read TGCAGTGCTGACAGGGTGAACACTGAAGCTTTCTTT.

The J gene is TRBJ1-6, the V gene TRBV7-2, with D perhaps TRBD1 (5 bases). The V end was cut by 2 bases, the J end by 0 bases, with 11 bases between. The CDR3 contains 17 residues. The V gene's germline CDR1 is SGHTA and CDR2 FQGNSA. CDR3 nucleotide sequence: TGTGCCAGCAGCTTACGGGGCAAGAGCTCCTATAATTCACCCCTCCACTTT. This encodes CASSLRGKSSYNSPLHF. Full variable domain (outside the CDR3, taken from reference TRBV7-2 and TRBJ1-6): GAGVSQSPSNKVTEKGKDVELRCDPISGHTALYWYRQSLGQGLEFLIYFQGNSAPDKSGLPSDRFSAERTGGSVSTLTIQRTQQEDSAVYLCASSLRGKSSYNSPLHFGNGTRLTVT.

This clonotype was seen more than once but under ten times. The genes are TRBV6-5 and TRBJ2-5; the D gene is possibly TRBD1 (6 bases). The CDR3 contains 15 residues. CDR1 is MNHEY, CDR2 SVGAGI, per germline. Trimming stripped 4 bases from V and 5 bases from J, with 17 bases between. CDR3 loop: CASSSTLGAWETQYF. The CDR3 coding sequence is TGTGCCAGCAGTTCTACTCTGGGGGCATGGGAGACCCAGTACTTC.

CDR3 DNA: TGCGCCAGCAGCCAAGAACAGGGGGAATACTACGAGCAGTACTTC. Translating it yields CASSQEQGEYYEQYF. The chain has TRBV4-3 and TRBJ2-7; 8 bases fit TRBD1. Trimming cost V 0 bases and J 3 bases; bases outside gene matches: 4. The CDR3 is 15 residues long. The germline gives CDR1 LGHNA, CDR2 YSLEER.

A single count supports this clonotype. Its ends do not fully match the called genes, so a read error is possible. The V call is TRBV18, the J call TRBJ2-7, with 10 bases that match TRBD1. CDR1 and CDR2 from the germline V gene are KGHSH and LQKENI. The CDR3 is 15 residues long. The CDR3 loop is CASSAPGQGMNEQYF. The CDR3 DNA is TGTGCCAGCTCAGCACCGGGACAGGGGATGAACGAGCAGTACTTC.

This chain links TRBV5-7 with TRBJ2-1; possibly TRBD2 for D (5 bases). TRBV5-7 qualifies as an ORF whose function is uncertain. V was pared by 4 bases and J by 2 bases, with 10 bases between. The CDR3 extends over 14 amino acids. CDR3 residues: CASSRREPYNEQFF. In DNA form, the CDR3 reads TGTGCCAGCAGCAGAAGGGAGCCCTACAATGAGCAGTTCTTC.

The V gene is TRBV3-1, the J gene TRBJ1-3; D unresolved. Per germline, CDR1 LGHDT and CDR2 YNNKEL (reference sequence). CDR3 length: 14 amino acids. Between the trimmed V and J ends, which lost 0 bases and 3 bases, there was a span of 6 bases. The CDR3 sequence is CASSQESVGNTIYF. CDR3 DNA: TGTGCCAGCAGCCAAGAGTCAGTTGGAAACACCATATATTTT.

The V and J genes are TRBV7-9 and TRBJ2-5, with 7 bases fitting TRBD2. Germline CDR1 and CDR2: SEHNR and FQNEAQ (reference sequence). After removal of 5 bases from V and 3 bases from J, the junction contained 9 bases not matched to a gene. The CDR3 is made up of 15 amino acids. The CDR3 nucleotides are TGTGCCAGCAGCCTTAATCGTGGGGGGGAAGAGACCCAGTACTTC. Translated, it gives CASSLNRGGEETQYF.

The rearrangement joins TRBV5-1 to TRBJ1-1, with 8 bases fitting TRBD1. The CDR3 loop spans 16 amino acids. Germline V gene lookup returns CDR1 SGHRS and CDR2 YFSETQ. V dropped 4 bases and J dropped 5; count of bases not matched to a gene: 13. The CDR3 region has the DNA TGCGCCAGCAGCAGGGGACGTGCAGGGGGCGTTACTGAAGCTTTCTTT. Protein product: CASSRGRAGGVTEAFF. The variable domain in full, with the rest retrieved from reference TRBV5-1 and TRBJ1-1, is KAGVTQTPRYLIKTRGQQVTLSCSPISGHRSVSWYQQTPGQGLQFLFEYFSETQRNKGNFPGRFSGRQFSNSRSEMNVSTLELGDSALYLCASSRGRAGGVTEAFFGQGTRLTVV.

The gene calls are TRBV10-1 and TRBJ2-1; 7 bases map to TRBD2. V shed 0 bases and J 6 bases; nucleotides not matched to a gene: 8. There are 16 residues in the CDR3. Looked up from germline, CDR1 is WNHNN and CDR2 is SYGVQD (reference sequence). CDR3 sequence: CASSESGAGPGNEQFF. The CDR3 bases are TGCGCCAGCAGTGAGTCAGGAGCGGGACCGGGCAATGAGCAGTTCTTC.

The CDR3 DNA reads TGTGCCAGCAGTGAAGGGGGCCTATCTATCTACGAGCAGTACTTC. This sequence encodes CASSEGGLSIYEQYF. The V and J genes are TRBV6-1 and TRBJ2-7, with D perhaps TRBD1 (5 bases). This CDR3 comprises 15 residues. Trimming took 1 base from V and 3 from J, leaving 13 bases between them. Germline-derived CDR1 and CDR2 are MNHNS and SASEGT.

V is TRBV15 and J is TRBJ1-5; D gene uncertain. This CDR3 has 13 residues. Germline V gene data show CDR1 as LNHNV and CDR2 as YYDKDF (reference sequence). Trimming stripped 2 bases from V and 6 bases from J, with 8 bases between. The DNA of the CDR3 is TGTGCCACCAGCAGACTGACGGGTCAGCCCCAGCATTTT. Protein product: CATSRLTGQPQHF. Combining the CDR3 with reference TRBV15 and TRBJ1-5 gives the whole variable domain DAMVIQNPRYQVTQFGKPVTLSCSQTLNHNVMYWYQQKSSQAPKLLFHYYDKDFNNEADTPDNFQSRRPNTSFCFLDIRSPGLGDTAMYLCATSRLTGQPQHFGDGTRLSIL.

The chain links TRBV9 to TRBJ2-3, with 7 bases fitting TRBD2. The CDR3 runs to 19 residues. The junction had 13 bases not matched to a gene; V was cut back by 0 bases and J by 0 bases. Germline CDR1 SGDLS, CDR2 YYNGEE. CDR3 DNA: TGTGCCAGCAGCGTAGCCCCACTCGACGTGGGGGGGAGCACAGATACGCAGTATTTT. This gives the protein CASSVAPLDVGGSTDTQYF.

Here the CDR3 DNA reads TGTGCCAGCAGATCCACAGGGGTGAACACCGGGGAGCTGTTTTTT. Protein: CASRSTGVNTGELFF. The rearrangement uses TRBV12-3 or TRBV12-4 and TRBJ2-2, with 7 bases aligning to TRBD1. V was clipped by 6 bases and J by 1 base; unmatched bases: 5. This CDR3 is built from 15 residues.

V and J are TRBV3-1 and TRBJ2-4, with 10 bases identical to TRBD2. Germline values: CDR1 LGHDT, CDR2 YNNKEL (reference sequence). The CDR3 is 16 residues long. With 0 bases clipped from V and 7 bases from J, the junction kept 6 bases outside the gene matches. The CDR3 is CASSQDQGSGRNIQYF. The CDR3 DNA is TGTGCCAGCAGCCAAGACCAGGGTAGCGGGAGGAACATTCAGTACTTC.

This chain connects TRBV30 to TRBJ1-6, with TRBD1 as a possible D gene (5 bases). This CDR3 spans 13 amino acids. V lost 1 base, J lost 10 bases, and 11 bases lay in between. Germline CDR1 is GTSNPN and CDR2 is SVGIG (reference sequence). The CDR3 spells CAWSGQGGSPLHF. Written as DNA, the CDR3 is TGTGCCTGGAGTGGGCAGGGAGGATCACCCCTCCACTTT.

The V and J genes are TRBV2 and TRBJ1-1; the match to TRBD1 covers 7 bases. Germline V lookup: CDR1 SNHLY, CDR2 FYNNEI. The junction had 8 bases not matched to a gene; V was cut back by 4 bases and J by 3 bases. This CDR3 contains 15 residues. The CDR3 loop reads CASSGEGAQDTEAFF. The CDR3 nucleotides read TGTGCCAGCAGTGGAGAGGGGGCGCAGGACACTGAAGCTTTCTTT. Using reference TRBV2 and TRBJ1-1 for the parts outside the CDR3, the full variable domain is EPEVTQTPSHQVTQMGQEVILRCVPISNHLYFYWYRQILGQKVEFLVSFYNNEISEKSEIFDDQFSVERPDGSNFTLKIRSTKLEDSAMYFCASSGEGAQDTEAFFGQGTRLTVV.

J is TRBJ1-1 and V is TRBV2; no definite D call. CDR3 length: 13 amino acids. The germline CDR1 and CDR2 sequences are SNHLY and FYNNEI. The ends were cut back, 5 bases at V and 4 bases at J, with 11 bases in the middle. CDR3 DNA: TGTGCCAGCAGTTTTTATGACGGCACTGAAGCTTTCTTT. As protein: CASSFYDGTEAFF.

This sequence joins TRBV20-1 and TRBJ1-1, with D hard to call. CDR1 and CDR2 (germline): DFQATT, SNEGSKA (reference sequence). This CDR3 contains 14 residues. With 5 bases removed from V and 8 bases from J, the gap between germline ends came to 21 bases. The CDR3 nucleotides read TGCAGTGCTCCGGGGTTAAGAGCTTCTTTAGAAGCTTTCTTT. It is translated as CSAPGLRASLEAFF.

This clonotype was seen only a few times. The rearrangement joins TRBV6-1 to TRBJ2-1, with TRBD2 matching over 11 bases. Germline CDR1 and CDR2: MNHNS and SASEGT. CDR3 size: 15 residues. V lost 1 base to trimming and J lost 8 bases; unmatched junction nucleotides: 4. CDR3: CASSEGLAGNHEQFF. The CDR3 nucleotides read TGTGCCAGCAGTGAAGGACTAGCGGGAAACCATGAGCAGTTCTTC.

The gene calls are TRBV7-2 and TRBJ1-1; D is possibly TRBD1 (5 bases). CDR3 length equals 15 residues. Per germline, CDR1 SGHTA and CDR2 FQGNSA. V was cut by 4 bases and J by 11 bases, with 23 bases left in between. CDR3 amino acids: CASSSYTGDLASAFF. The CDR3 nucleotides are TGTGCCAGCAGCTCTTATACGGGGGACCTCGCAAGCGCTTTCTTT.

V and J are TRBV12-3 or TRBV12-4 and TRBJ2-1; D tentatively fits TRBD1 or TRBD2 (5 bases each). This CDR3 has 15 amino acids. V lost 5 bases, J lost 2 bases, and 13 bases lay in between. The chain's CDR3 is CASSPRGVTYNEQFF. The CDR3 bases are TGTGCCAGCAGTCCTCGGGGCGTTACCTACAATGAGCAGTTCTTC.